These T cell receptor beta chains were read from a single sample in a study of Ad26.COV2.S vaccination and SARS-CoV-2 variants. Only in-frame clones appear in the TCRdb table, and some are missing; sequencing was by immunoSEQ multiplex PCR. The sample records 400,000 to 450,000 clones, 90% being singletons. Source: peripheral blood, taken in a trial of Ad26.COV2.S vaccine versus placebo. All receptors derive from a person between 18 and 60 years old who received the Ad26.COV2.S COVID-19 vaccine or a placebo. CDR3s include the opening cysteine and the closing phenylalanine or tryptophan. Each record gives: V gene, clone size, D gene, J gene, CDR3 DNA, CDR3 protein. The D gene is left open where the match is weak. Some rows have no size entry. The others give once, few or many, or a class for an expanded clone.

>TRBV7-8|-|TRBD1|TRBJ1-2
TGTGCCAGCAGCGCACACCCCGGGACAGTGCCTAACTATGGCTACACCTTC
CASSAHPGTVPNYGYTF
>TRBV7-8|-|TRBD2|TRBJ2-5
TGTGCCAGCCGGAATCGGGGGGGCAATCTAGAGACCCAGTACTTC
CASRNRGGNLETQYF
>TRBV7-2|-|-|TRBJ1-2
TGTGCCAGCAGCACACCAACTAACTATGGCTACACCTTC
CASSTPTNYGYTF
>TRBV7-6|-|TRBD2|TRBJ2-1
TGTGCCAGCAGCTCCCCGGCGGGAGTGTACGGTGAGCAGTTCTTC
CASSSPAGVYGEQFF
>TRBV9|-|TRBD2|TRBJ2-3
TGTGCCAGCAGCGGGCCTCGGACTAGCTCGAGCACAGATACGCAGTATTTT
CASSGPRTSSSTDTQYF
>TRBV5-1|-|TRBD2|TRBJ2-7
TGCGCCAGCAGCTGGTCCGGAGCGGGAGGCCCCTACGAGCAGTACTTC
CASSWSGAGGPYEQYF
>TRBV6-5|-|-|TRBJ1-4
TGTGCCAGCAGTCGGACCTCAACTAATGAAAAACTGTTTTTT
CASSRTSTNEKLFF
>TRBV2|-|TRBD2|TRBJ2-1
TGTGCCAGCACTAGCGACGCTAGCGGCTACAATGAGCAGTTCTTC
CASTSDASGYNEQFF
>TRBV6-5|-|-|TRBJ2-5
TGTGCCAGTTCAGGGTTTTCGATTTCGGAGACCCAGTACTTC
CASSGFSISETQYF
>TRBV3-1/TRBV3-2|-|-|TRBJ1-1
TGTGCCAGCAGTGACAGTTACACTGAAGCTTTCTTT
CASSDSYTEAFF
>TRBV11-2|once|-|TRBJ1-2
TGTGCCAGCAGCTTAGGTCTTAATTGGAGAGACGGCTACACCTTC
CASSLGLNWRDGYTF
>TRBV19|-|-|TRBJ2-5
TGTGCCAGTAGTGCAACCGGGACCCCTAGGGAGACCCAGTACTTC
CASSATGTPRETQYF
>TRBV6-5|few|-|TRBJ1-6
TGTGCCAGCAGTAGGGGGAATTCACCCCTCCACTTT
CASSRGNSPLHF
>TRBV24-1|-|TRBD1|TRBJ1-5
TGTGCCACCAGTGATACAGGGGCCGGGGGCAATCAGCCCCAGCATTTT
CATSDTGAGGNQPQHF
>TRBV6-5|-|TRBD2|TRBJ2-1
TGTGCCAGCAGACCGGGACTAGCGGGAGGGAATGAGCAGTTCTTC
CASRPGLAGGNEQFF
>TRBV28|-|TRBD2|TRBJ2-1
TGTGCCAGCAGTTTAGGACTAGCGGGGGGGAATGAGCAGTTCTTC
CASSLGLAGGNEQFF
>TRBV9|once|TRBD2|TRBJ2-3
TGTGCCAGCAGCGTAGTTTTAGCGGGCGACACCACAGATACGCAGTATTTT
CASSVVLAGDTTDTQYF
>TRBV2|-|-|TRBJ1-2
TGTGCCAGCAGTGACAGCCAGACCCTAAACTATGGCTACACCTTC
CASSDSQTLNYGYTF
>TRBV28|-|-|TRBJ2-1
TGTGCCAGCAGTTTTTCGACTAGGGAGCAGTTCTTC
CASSFSTREQFF
>TRBV7-9|-|-|TRBJ2-5
TGTGCCAGCAGCTTAGACTGGGGCCAAGAGACCCAGTACTTC
CASSLDWGQETQYF
>TRBV7-2|-|TRBD2|TRBJ2-3
TGTGCCAGCAGCTTAGTGCCTAGCGGTTACAGCACAGATACGCAGTATTTT
CASSLVPSGYSTDTQYF
>TRBV25-1|-|-|TRBJ2-7
TGTGCCAGCAGTGATCCCGGACCGGACCCCGAGCAGTACTTC
CASSDPGPDPEQYF
>TRBV12-3/TRBV12-4|-|-|TRBJ1-2
TGTGCCAGCAGTCCGGCGAACTATGGCTACACCTTC
CASSPANYGYTF
>TRBV11-2|-|-|TRBJ2-7
TGTGCCAGCAGCTTAATAAGGCAGACCTACGAGCAGTACTTC
CASSLIRQTYEQYF
>TRBV7-9|-|TRBD2|TRBJ2-1
TGTGCCAGCAGCCCTCATAGCGGGAGCTCCTACAATGAGCAGTTCTTC
CASSPHSGSSYNEQFF
>TRBV6-2/TRBV6-3|-|-|TRBJ2-7
TGTGCCAGCAGTTACGGCCTGACCTACGAGCAGTACTTC
CASSYGLTYEQYF
>TRBV27|-|-|TRBJ1-1
TGTGCCAGCAGTTTGGACAGTTTGAACACTGAAGCTTTCTTT
CASSLDSLNTEAFF
>TRBV29-1|-|-|TRBJ2-3
TGCAGCGTTCGCGTTCAATTAGAGGCAGATACGCAGTATTTT
CSVRVQLEADTQYF
>TRBV11-2|-|TRBD1|TRBJ1-2
TGTGCCAGCAGCCCAATAGGGCAGGGGGCAGATGGCTACACCTTC
CASSPIGQGADGYTF
>TRBV10-2|-|-|TRBJ1-5
TGCGCCAGCACCACCACAGGGAACAGCAATCAGCCCCAGCATTTT
CASTTTGNSNQPQHF
>TRBV9|-|TRBD1|TRBJ1-6
TGTGCCAGCAGCCCGGCGGGACAGGGCCCTTATTCACCCCTCCACTTT
CASSPAGQGPYSPLHF
>TRBV5-4|once|TRBD1|TRBJ1-2
TGTGCCAGCAGGGGGACAGAACCTAACTATGGCTACACCTTC
CASRGTEPNYGYTF